The rows below give T cell receptor beta chains drawn from one sample of a study of blood T cell repertoires in COVID-19. TCRdb's copy holds only in-frame clones and misses some; the assay was immunoSEQ multiplex PCR. The table has over 85,000 clones, over 75% seen once; the top ten hold 3.8%. Material: peripheral blood. These receptors were obtained from a man aged 55 to 70 with acute or convalescent COVID-19. The CDR3 runs from the conserved cysteine through the conserved F or W. A D gene is named only where the DNA matches it firmly. Expanded clones are given a class, and other clones once, few, many or no size at all.

CDR3: CASSLTSGGQETQYF
DNA: TGCGCCAGCAGCTTGACTAGCGGGGGTCAAGAGACCCAGTACTTC
J: TRBJ2-5
V: TRBV5-1
size: NA
D: TRBD2

CDR3: CASTPGGSGGQPNEQFF
DNA: TGTGCCAGCACCCCCGGGGGTAGCGGGGGGCAACCGAATGAGCAGTTCTTC
J: TRBJ2-1
V: TRBV21-1
size: NA
D: NA

CDR3: CASSPRTGAYGYTF
DNA: TGTGCCAGCTCTCCAAGGACAGGGGCTTATGGCTACACCTTC
J: TRBJ1-2
V: TRBV18
size: NA
D: TRBD1

CDR3: CASSRSVSGGVESGVKFF
DNA: TGCGCCAGCAGCAGGAGCGTTAGCGGGGGGGTAGAGAGTGGGGTGAAGTTCTTC
J: TRBJ2-1
V: TRBV4-3
size: few
D: TRBD2

CDR3: CSVTGTGELFF
DNA: TGCAGCGTTACGGGCACCGGGGAGCTGTTTTTT
J: TRBJ2-2
V: TRBV29-1
size: NA
D: NA

CDR3: CASSVQEEGNQPQHF
DNA: TGTGCCAGCAGTGTGCAGGAGGAAGGCAATCAGCCCCAGCATTTT
J: TRBJ1-5
V: TRBV2
size: NA
D: NA

CDR3: CASGRRTSGTLETQYF
DNA: TGTGCCAGCGGACGACGTACTAGCGGGACTCTGGAGACCCAGTACTTC
J: TRBJ2-5
V: TRBV7-2
size: NA
D: TRBD2

CDR3: CASSFTSGGQETQYF
DNA: TGTGCCAGCAGCTTCACGAGCGGGGGGCAAGAGACCCAGTACTTC
J: TRBJ2-5
V: TRBV11-2
size: NA
D: TRBD2

CDR3: CASAQNKDNGELFF
DNA: TGTGCCAGCGCACAAAACAAAGATAACGGGGAGCTGTTTTTT
J: TRBJ2-2
V: TRBV18
size: NA
D: NA

CDR3: CASSRGASGGRVKNIQYF
DNA: TGCGCCAGCAGCCGAGGGGCTAGCGGGGGGCGCGTCAAAAACATTCAGTACTTC
J: TRBJ2-4
V: TRBV4-1
size: NA
D: TRBD2

CDR3: CASSGTSGNNEQFF
DNA: TGTGCCTCAAGTGGGACTAGCGGGAACAATGAGCAGTTCTTC
J: TRBJ2-1
V: TRBV10-3
size: once
D: TRBD2

CDR3: CATWGPLRSGANVLTF
DNA: TGTGCCACCTGGGGCCCACTACGCTCTGGGGCCAACGTCCTGACTTTC
J: TRBJ2-6
V: TRBV4-2
size: NA
D: NA

CDR3: CASSLAFQTSRYEQYF
DNA: TGTGCCAGCAGCTTGGCCTTTCAGACTAGTCGGTACGAGCAGTACTTC
J: TRBJ2-7
V: TRBV5-5
size: NA
D: NA